This T cell receptor (beta chain) was observed in a study of blood T cell repertoires in COVID-19. About the research overall: In each case, the material was cDNA or gDNA derived from T cells, B-cell-depleted T cells, or PBMCs.

Authors' analysis steps: Amplifying reference gene primers gave estimates of nucleated cell counts. Here immunoSEQ multiplex PCR was the method, and the copy in TCRdb shows in-frame clones only, minus some. The D gene and trimming were derived from the DNA, and the V and J assignments and clone size from that table. Here the sample spans under 200,000 clones, around 84% being singletons. In Seattle, patients joined the study during active infection and were tracked longitudinally. The sequencing sample was made of peripheral blood. The receptor's source is a man in his sixties with COVID-19, enrolled during active disease.

CDR3 region: CASSELTRGVNYGYTF. CDR3 in DNA: TGTGCCAGCAGCGAACTAACCAGGGGGGTTAACTATGGCTACACCTTC. This chain connects TRBV9 to TRBJ1-2, with 7 bases fitting TRBD1. Germline V CDR1 and CDR2: SGDLS, YYNGEE. V lost 3 bases, J lost 1 base, and 9 bases stayed unmatched. This CDR3 has 16 amino acids.